This is a list of T cell receptor beta chains from one sample in a study of beta chain features in type 1 diabetes. Using immunoSEQ multiplex PCR, the repertoire was profiled, and TCRdb retains in-frame clones only, with some absent. Among about 300,000 clones listed, about 8.5% were seen once. The sequencing sample was made of central memory CD4+ T cells from blood. The receptor set was obtained from a woman in her late teens or twenties in good health. Both conserved end residues are part of each CDR3. D genes are given only for firm matches. Clone size is stated in some rows and not others, as once, few, many or a class when expanded.

J: TRBJ2-2; V: TRBV7-9; size: few; D: -; DNA: TGTGCCAGCAGCTTAGGCAACAGGAACGGGGAGCTGTTTTTT; CDR3: CASSLGNRNGELFF
J: TRBJ2-5; V: TRBV29-1; size: few; D: -; DNA: TGCAGCGCCATCATCGGATGGGAACAAGAGACCCAGTACTTC; CDR3: CSAIIGWEQETQYF
J: TRBJ2-3; V: TRBV7-3; size: few; D: TRBD1; DNA: TGTGCCAGCAGTTACAGGGGGCGCACAGATACGCAGTATTTT; CDR3: CASSYRGRTDTQYF
J: TRBJ2-1; V: TRBV14; size: few; D: TRBD2; DNA: TGTGCCAGCAGCCAATTAGCGGGAGCCTACAATGAGCAGTTCTTC; CDR3: CASSQLAGAYNEQFF
J: TRBJ1-5; V: TRBV7-3; size: once; D: -; DNA: TGTGCCAGCGGTCAAATCCCTGACTATTATAGCAATCAGCCCCAGCATTTT; CDR3: CASGQIPDYYSNQPQHF
J: TRBJ2-7; V: TRBV27; size: -; D: -; DNA: TGTGCCAGCAAGGGGAGATACGAGCAGTACTTC; CDR3: CASKGRYEQYF
J: TRBJ2-3; V: TRBV5-1; size: few; D: TRBD2; DNA: TGCGCCAGCAGCCCAATAGCGGGAAGCACAGATACGCAGTATTTT; CDR3: CASSPIAGSTDTQYF
J: TRBJ1-1; V: TRBV29-1; size: -; D: -; DNA: TGCAGCGTTTTTGACAGCCTGAACACTGAAGCTTTCTTT; CDR3: CSVFDSLNTEAFF
J: TRBJ2-5; V: TRBV7-2; size: -; D: TRBD1; DNA: TGTGCCAGCAGCGCTAGGACAGGGCTTGGGCAAGAGACCCAGTACTTC; CDR3: CASSARTGLGQETQYF
J: TRBJ1-4; V: TRBV19; size: -; D: -; DNA: TGTGCCAGTAGTCGGGCCAACAAGAATGAAAAACTGTTTTTT; CDR3: CASSRANKNEKLFF
J: TRBJ2-1; V: TRBV9; size: -; D: -; DNA: TGTGCCAGCAGCGTCCAGGCGGGGAACAATGAGCAGTTCTTC; CDR3: CASSVQAGNNEQFF
J: TRBJ2-3; V: TRBV5-6; size: few; D: TRBD2; DNA: TGTGCCAGCAGCTTTCTCCCTAGCGGGGTTCGGGATACGCAGTATTTT; CDR3: CASSFLPSGVRDTQYF
J: TRBJ2-3; V: TRBV29-1; size: few; D: -; DNA: TGCAGCGGGCGGGGATTCACAGATACGCAGTATTTT; CDR3: CSGRGFTDTQYF
J: TRBJ1-2; V: TRBV4-3; size: -; D: TRBD1; DNA: TGCGCCAGCAGCCCAGCGCCGCAGGGGGACTATGGCTACACCTTC; CDR3: CASSPAPQGDYGYTF
J: TRBJ1-2; V: TRBV29-1; size: few; D: -; DNA: TGCAGCGCCGGACAGCCAGCTAACTATGGCTACACCTTC; CDR3: CSAGQPANYGYTF
J: TRBJ2-7; V: TRBV11-2; size: -; D: -; DNA: TGTGCCAGCAGCCCACAGTGGGTCTCATCCTACGAGCAGTACTTC; CDR3: CASSPQWVSSYEQYF
J: TRBJ1-4; V: TRBV2; size: -; D: -; DNA: TGTGCCAGTGCCCTTGGAGGAGAAAAACTGTTTTTT; CDR3: CASALGGEKLFF
J: TRBJ1-4; V: TRBV29-1; size: -; D: -; DNA: TGCAGCGTCTTGACCGGCGCCTCTAATGAAAAACTGTTTTTT; CDR3: CSVLTGASNEKLFF
J: TRBJ2-7; V: TRBV7-9; size: -; D: -; DNA: TGTGCCAGCAGCTTACCATCTCAATACGAGCAGTACTTC; CDR3: CASSLPSQYEQYF
J: TRBJ1-4; V: TRBV7-8; size: few; D: -; DNA: TGTGCCAGCAGGACAGGTCGGGGGGATAATGAAAAACTGTTTTTT; CDR3: CASRTGRGDNEKLFF
J: TRBJ2-1; V: TRBV18; size: -; D: -; DNA: TGTGCCAGCTCACCATGGCGGGAAAAAGGCAATGAGCAGTTCTTC; CDR3: CASSPWREKGNEQFF
J: TRBJ2-7; V: TRBV6-6; size: -; D: -; DNA: TGTGCCAGCAGTTACTCCCCAAGCTCCTACGAGCAGTACTTC; CDR3: CASSYSPSSYEQYF
J: TRBJ2-3; V: TRBV5-1; size: few; D: TRBD2; DNA: TGCGCCAGCAGCTTGGGCCGCCCTAGCGGGAGCACAGATACGCAGTATTTT; CDR3: CASSLGRPSGSTDTQYF
J: TRBJ2-1; V: TRBV18; size: -; D: -; DNA: TGTGCCAGCTCACTCGAATACAATGAGCAGTTCTTC; CDR3: CASSLEYNEQFF
J: TRBJ2-1; V: TRBV7-9; size: few; D: TRBD2; DNA: TGTGCCAGCAGCTTAGGACTAGCGGGAGGACTCAATGAGCAGTTCTTC; CDR3: CASSLGLAGGLNEQFF
J: TRBJ2-7; V: TRBV6-5; size: -; D: -; DNA: TGTGCCAGCAGTTATGGCGGGGACAGCTCCTACGAGCAGTACTTC; CDR3: CASSYGGDSSYEQYF
J: TRBJ2-2; V: TRBV29-1; size: few; D: TRBD2; DNA: TGCAGTGCAGGGGAGATGCGGGGGGGCACCGGGGAGCTGTTTTTT; CDR3: CSAGEMRGGTGELFF
J: TRBJ2-3; V: TRBV7-3; size: -; D: TRBD1; DNA: TGTGCCAGCAGCGTCAGGGGGCTTCGCACAGATACGCAGTATTTT; CDR3: CASSVRGLRTDTQYF
J: TRBJ1-5; V: TRBV6-1; size: many; D: -; DNA: TGTGCCAGCAGTGATTACAGGGCAAGCAATCAGCCCCAGCATTTT; CDR3: CASSDYRASNQPQHF
J: TRBJ1-1; V: TRBV27; size: few; D: TRBD1; DNA: TGTGCCAGCAGCGGGACAGGGAAAGGTGAAGCTTTCTTT; CDR3: CASSGTGKGEAFF
J: TRBJ2-3; V: TRBV30; size: few; D: -; DNA: TGTGCCTGGAGTGTTTCAGATACGCAGTATTTT; CDR3: CAWSVSDTQYF
J: TRBJ2-1; V: TRBV19; size: -; D: -; DNA: TGTGCCAGTAGGGGAACAGTATCCTACAATGAGCAGTTCTTC; CDR3: CASRGTVSYNEQFF
J: TRBJ2-1; V: TRBV9; size: -; D: -; DNA: TGTGCCAGCAGCGTAGGGTGGAACGGAAACAATGAGCAGTTCTTC; CDR3: CASSVGWNGNNEQFF
J: TRBJ2-1; V: TRBV29-1; size: few; D: -; DNA: TGCAGCGTTGTACGGGCTAGCGCAAGGGTCAATGAGCAGTTCTTC; CDR3: CSVVRASARVNEQFF